A single sample is the source of the 28 T cell receptor beta chains below, sequenced in a study of blood T cell repertoires in COVID-19. The table came from immunoSEQ multiplex PCR; TCRdb's copy has only in-frame clones and leaves some out. The repertoire holds more than 100,000 clones, with about 80% as singletons. The sequenced material came from peripheral blood. Receptor source: a woman between 45 and 65 years old with acute or convalescent COVID-19.

J is TRBJ1-4 and V is TRBV9; TRBD1 might be the D (5 bases). The V gene lost 3 bases and the J gene lost 4 bases, with 10 bases spanning the gap. The germline V gene has CDR1 SGDLS and CDR2 YYNGEE. CDR3 length: 14 amino acids. CDR3 in DNA: TGTGCCAGCAGCGCAGGGCTAAATAATGAAAAACTGTTTTTT. This translates into CASSAGLNNEKLFF.

The J gene is TRBJ2-7, the V gene TRBV29-1; D is perhaps TRBD1 (5 bases). Germline assignment: CDR1 SQVTM and CDR2 ANQGSEA. V was trimmed by 8 bases and J by 5 bases, leaving 13 bases between them. This CDR3 has 11 amino acids. CDR3 sequence reads: CSTGWGNEQYF. Written as DNA, the CDR3 is TGCAGCACAGGATGGGGTAACGAGCAGTACTTC.

This chain uses TRBV5-4 with TRBJ2-1, with 10 bases matching TRBD2. Looked up from germline, CDR1 is SGHNT and CDR2 is YYREEE (reference sequence). This CDR3 has 15 residues. V was pared by 3 bases and J by 7 bases, with 7 bases of the junction left unmatched. This CDR3 is CASSSSGGAANEQFF. CDR3 nucleotides: TGTGCCAGCAGCTCCAGCGGGGGGGCGGCAAATGAGCAGTTCTTC.

This clone has just a few counts. The gene calls are TRBV9 and TRBJ1-6; D gene uncertain. V lost 1 base and J lost 5, with 4 bases in between. Germline V gene sequence: CDR1 SGDLS, CDR2 YYNGEE. CDR3 length: 13 amino acids. This chain's CDR3 is CASSVSDNSPLHF. The CDR3 region has the DNA TGTGCCAGCAGCGTATCCGATAATTCACCCCTCCACTTT.

The chain carries TRBV29-1 and TRBJ1-2, with a tentative D call TRBD1 (6 bases). V was clipped by 5 bases and J by 3 bases, with 13 bases between them. CDR1 is SQVTM and CDR2 is ANQGSEA in the germline V gene. The CDR3 length is 13 residues. As DNA, the CDR3 is TGCAGCGTTCAGGGGAGCCAGTACTATGGCTACACCTTC. Translated: CSVQGSQYYGYTF.

The rearrangement uses TRBV18 and TRBJ1-1; no clear D gene. The CDR3 runs 17 residues. The V gene's germline CDR1 is KGHSH and CDR2 LQKENI. Trimming took off 0 bases at V and 1 base at J, with 15 bases between the two ends. The CDR3: CASSPPLFSDPNTEAFF. The CDR3 DNA sequence: TGTGCCAGCTCACCACCGCTTTTCTCAGATCCGAACACTGAAGCTTTCTTT.

The V and J genes are TRBV1 and TRBJ1-2. TRBV1 is classified as a pseudogene. CDR3 length: 15 residues. The CDR3 loop is CTSSQTLVPRYGYTF. The CDR3 DNA reads as TGCACCAGCAGCCAGACCCTAGTGCCACGCTATGGCTACACCTTC.

The V gene is TRBV7-8, the J gene TRBJ1-2, with D possibly being TRBD1 (5 bases). Trimming cost V 5 bases and J 1 base, with 8 bases left between them. The CDR3 is made up of 13 amino acids. Germline CDR1 is SGHVS and CDR2 is FQNEAQ. The CDR3 DNA follows: TGTGCCAGCAGCAAACAGGTTAACTATGGCTACACCTTC. It encodes CASSKQVNYGYTF.

The sample holds one count of this clone. The CDR3 DNA reads as TGCGCCAGCAGCTCGGGTGAGGACTCTGGAAACACCATATATTTT. Translating it yields CASSSGEDSGNTIYF. The chain recombines TRBV5-1 with TRBJ1-3; D not resolved. V gave up 3 bases and J gave up 0 bases, with 10 bases separating them. Per germline, CDR1 SGHRS and CDR2 YFSETQ. The CDR3 consists of 15 residues. The full variable domain, completed using reference TRBV5-1 and TRBJ1-3, is KAGVTQTPRYLIKTRGQQVTLSCSPISGHRSVSWYQQTPGQGLQFLFEYFSETQRNKGNFPGRFSGRQFSNSRSEMNVSTLELGDSALYLCASSSGEDSGNTIYFGEGSWLTVV.

CDR3 nucleotide sequence: TGTGCCAGCAGCGCCTCGGGAGCGCCCAGCTCCTACAATGAGCAGTTCTTC. Protein: CASSASGAPSSYNEQFF. The chain links TRBV9 to TRBJ2-1, with a tentative D call TRBD2 (6 bases). Germline CDR1 SGDLS, CDR2 YYNGEE. Trimming removed 3 bases from V and 0 bases from J, with 16 bases in between. The CDR3 consists of 17 residues. The variable domain in full, with the rest retrieved from reference TRBV9 and TRBJ2-1, is DSGVTQTPKHLITATGQRVTLRCSPRSGDLSVYWYQQSLDQGLQFLIQYYNGEERAKGNILERFSAQQFPDLHSELNLSSLELGDSALYFCASSASGAPSSYNEQFFGPGTRLTVL.

This clone was counted a few times. The gene calls are TRBV14 and TRBJ1-6; a possible D gene is TRBD1 (6 bases). V dropped 3 bases and J dropped 7 bases, with 7 bases sitting between them. Germline values: CDR1 SGHDN, CDR2 FVKESK. The CDR3 runs 13 residues. The CDR3 protein is CASSHTGNSPLHF. The CDR3 DNA follows: TGTGCCAGCAGCCATACAGGGAATTCACCCCTCCACTTT.

This chain uses TRBV30 with TRBJ2-3; D is perhaps TRBD1 (6 bases). Trimming cost V 2 bases and J 2 bases, with 14 bases left between them. Germline V gene data show CDR1 as GTSNPN and CDR2 as SVGIG (reference sequence). This CDR3 has 15 amino acids. Here the CDR3 DNA reads TGTGCCTGGAGTTTCCGACAGGCTAACACAGATACGCAGTATTTT. It is translated as CAWSFRQANTDTQYF.

This clone was observed a few times. CDR3 sequence: CASTSRLSSYEQYF. The CDR3 DNA follows: TGTGCCAGCACCTCCCGGTTGTCCTCCTACGAGCAGTACTTC. V and J are TRBV6-5 and TRBJ2-7; D not certain. The CDR3 consists of 14 residues. V shed 7 bases and J shed 0 bases, with 13 bases lying between them. Germline CDR1 is MNHEY and CDR2 is SVGAGI.

The gene calls are TRBV2 and TRBJ1-5, with D tentatively TRBD1 (6 bases). CDR3 length equals 15 residues. Germline loops: CDR1 SNHLY, CDR2 FYNNEI. V was clipped by 5 bases and J by 0 bases, with 11 bases between them. For the CDR3, the DNA is TGTGCCAGCAGTCGACAGGCCTATAGCAATCAGCCCCAGCATTTT. Translated, it gives CASSRQAYSNQPQHF.

The CDR3 reads CAWSTRQPGNSPLHF. The CDR3 coding sequence is TGTGCCTGGAGTACCAGACAGCCCGGGAATTCACCCCTCCACTTT. The chain is built from TRBV30 and TRBJ1-6; TRBD1 might be the D (5 bases). The germline CDR1 and CDR2 sequences are GTSNPN and SVGIG (reference sequence). The ends were cut back, 2 bases at V and 7 bases at J, with 15 bases in the middle. This CDR3 spans 15 amino acids.

V and J are TRBV12-5 and TRBJ2-6; the D gene is possibly TRBD1 (5 bases). V shed 0 bases and J shed 13 bases, with 13 bases lying between them. Germline CDR1 and CDR2: LGHNT and FRNRAP. The CDR3 loop spans 14 amino acids. The CDR3: CASGLVGAGGVLTF. The CDR3 DNA follows: TGTGCTAGTGGTTTGGTTGGGGCCGGTGGGGTCCTGACTTTC. The full variable domain, rest sourced from reference TRBV12-5 and TRBJ2-6, is DARVTQTPRHKVTEMGQEVTMRCQPILGHNTVFWYRQTMMQGLELLAYFRNRAPLDDSGMPKDRFSAEMPDATLATLKIQPSEPRDSAVYFCASGLVGAGGVLTFGAGSRLTVL.

This chain uses TRBV7-2 with TRBJ1-2; TRBD1 might be the D (6 bases). Germline V gene lookup returns CDR1 SGHTA and CDR2 FQGNSA. V lost 1 base and J lost 4, with 10 bases in between. The CDR3 spans 14 residues. In DNA, the CDR3 is TGTGCCAGCAGCTTAGGCACAGGGAGCTATGGCTACACCTTC. This translates into CASSLGTGSYGYTF.

The rearrangement links TRBV11-3 to TRBJ2-1; TRBD1 agrees at 8 bases. With V trimmed by 5 bases and J by 4 bases, 10 bases remained unmatched. The CDR3 has 16 amino acids. Germline assignment: CDR1 SGHNT and CDR2 YENEEA. In DNA, the CDR3 is TGTGCCAGCAGCCTACACGGGACAGGAAATTACAATGAGCAGTTCTTC. Residues: CASSLHGTGNYNEQFF.

The chain links TRBV5-1 to TRBJ2-6, with 11 bases matching TRBD1. J was trimmed by 3 bases and V by 4 bases; bases with no gene match: 12. The CDR3 is made up of 19 amino acids. Germline V gene lookup returns CDR1 SGHRS and CDR2 YFSETQ. The CDR3 nucleotides are TGCGCCAGCAGCCGACGGACCGGACAGGGGGCTAGTGGGGCCAACGTCCTGACTTTC. This codes for CASSRRTGQGASGANVLTF.

The V and J genes are TRBV2 and TRBJ2-2, with TRBD2 matching over 8 bases. The CDR3 loop spans 15 amino acids. J gave up 5 bases and V 6 bases, and 8 bases lay outside the gene matches. Germline CDR1 SNHLY, CDR2 FYNNEI. The DNA of the CDR3 is TGTGCCAGCAGCTTAGCGGGGTTGCCGACCGGGGAGCTGTTTTTT. Encoded protein: CASSLAGLPTGELFF.

The chain recombines TRBV11-3 with TRBJ2-1; perhaps TRBD2 as D (6 bases). The CDR3 is made up of 15 amino acids. V was clipped by 1 base and J by 7 bases, with 14 bases between them. Germline V CDR1 and CDR2: SGHNT, YENEEA. The CDR3 region is CASSLGGLRRNEQFF. In DNA, the CDR3 is TGTGCCAGCAGCTTAGGGGGACTCCGAAGGAATGAGCAGTTCTTC. Based on the CDR3 plus reference TRBV11-3 and TRBJ2-1, the full variable domain is EAGVVQSPRYKIIEKKQPVAFWCNPISGHNTLYWYLQNLGQGPELLIRYENEEAVDDSQLPKDRFSAERLKGVDSTLKIQPAELGDSAVYLCASSLGGLRRNEQFFGPGTRLTVL.

This chain joins TRBV2 and TRBJ2-7; D remains unclear. Germline CDR1 is SNHLY and CDR2 is FYNNEI. This CDR3 is 12 amino acids long. V lost 6 bases and J lost 3, with 9 bases in between. CDR3 DNA: TGTGCCAGCAGCCAGGTGCGCTACGAGCAGTACTTC. Its translation: CASSQVRYEQYF.

The genes are TRBV27 and TRBJ1-1; 11 nucleotides match TRBD1. V trimming: 0 bases; J trimming: 7 bases; junction bases outside the gene matches: 19. The germline gives CDR1 MNHEY, CDR2 SMNVEV (reference sequence). The CDR3 has 20 residues. As DNA, the CDR3 is TGTGCCAGCAGTTTATCGAAGGGATTGTTGGACAGGGGGCGGGAGAGTGAAGCTTTCTTT. Encoded protein: CASSLSKGLLDRGRESEAFF.

The chain recombines TRBV10-3 with TRBJ1-5; unclear D gene. V lost 8 bases and J lost 11, with 10 bases in between. This CDR3 has 10 amino acids. CDR1 ENHRY and CDR2 SYGVKD come from the germline V gene. CDR3 coding DNA: TGTGCCATCTGGCCGAGGTCCCAGCATTTT. It encodes CAIWPRSQHF.

V is TRBV4-1 and J is TRBJ2-2; 7 nucleotides line up with TRBD1. J was trimmed by 6 bases and V by 6 bases; bases with no gene match: 10. CDR3 size: 15 residues. Germline V CDR1 and CDR2: MGHRA, YSYEKL. CDR3 in amino acids: CASRITGEGAGELFF. Written as DNA, the CDR3 is TGCGCCAGCAGAATCACAGGGGAAGGCGCCGGGGAGCTGTTTTTT.

V gene TRBV6-1 combines with J gene TRBJ2-3; D possibly corresponds to TRBD1 (6 bases). The CDR3 has 15 residues. CDR1 is MNHNS, CDR2 SASEGT, per germline. V gave up 2 bases and J gave up 2 bases, with 11 bases separating them. The CDR3 DNA follows: TGTGCCAGCAGTGAACTACAGGGAATCACAGATACGCAGTATTTT. Amino acid sequence: CASSELQGITDTQYF.

J is TRBJ1-6 and V is TRBV6-1, with 10 positions matching TRBD1. Germline V gives CDR1 MNHNS, CDR2 SASEGT. The CDR3 length is 17 residues. V was clipped by 1 base and J by 9 bases; unmatched bases: 9. CDR3 in amino acids: CASSEGFLGTGVSPLHF. The CDR3 DNA sequence: TGTGCCAGCAGTGAAGGATTTTTGGGGACAGGGGTTTCACCCCTCCACTTT.

This chain joins TRBV5-1 and TRBJ1-3, with 8 nucleotides matching TRBD1. In germline, CDR1 is SGHRS, CDR2 YFSETQ. Losses at the gene ends were 4 bases for V and 8 bases for J; bases not matched to a gene: 8. The CDR3 is made up of 14 amino acids. DNA of the CDR3: TGCGCCAGCAGCCCGGACAGGGTAATCGACACCATATATTTT. It translates to CASSPDRVIDTIYF.